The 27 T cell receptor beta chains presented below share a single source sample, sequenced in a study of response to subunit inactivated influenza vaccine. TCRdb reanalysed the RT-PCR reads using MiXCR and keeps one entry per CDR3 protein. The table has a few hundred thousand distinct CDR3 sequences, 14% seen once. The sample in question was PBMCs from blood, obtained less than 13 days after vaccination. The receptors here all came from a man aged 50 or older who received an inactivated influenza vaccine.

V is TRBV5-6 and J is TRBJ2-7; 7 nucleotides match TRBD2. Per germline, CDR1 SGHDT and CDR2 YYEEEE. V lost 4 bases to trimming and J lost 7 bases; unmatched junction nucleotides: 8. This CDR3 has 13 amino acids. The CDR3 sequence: CASSGGGPTEQYF. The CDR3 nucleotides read TGTGCCAGCAGCGGCGGGGGACCTACGGAGCAGTACTTC.

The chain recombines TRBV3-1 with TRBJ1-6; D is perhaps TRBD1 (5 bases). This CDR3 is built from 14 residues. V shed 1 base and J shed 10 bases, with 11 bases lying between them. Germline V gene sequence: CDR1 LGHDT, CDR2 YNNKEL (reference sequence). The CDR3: CASSQVAGRSPLHF. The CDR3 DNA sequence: TGTGCCAGCAGCCAAGTCGCAGGGCGCTCACCCCTCCACTTT.

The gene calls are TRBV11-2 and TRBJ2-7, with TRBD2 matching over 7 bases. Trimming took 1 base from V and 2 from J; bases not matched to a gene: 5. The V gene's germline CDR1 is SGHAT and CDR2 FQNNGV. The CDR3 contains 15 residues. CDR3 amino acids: CASSLGGGIPYEQYF. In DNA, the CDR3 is TGTGCCAGCAGCTTAGGGGGAGGGATTCCCTACGAGCAGTACTTC.

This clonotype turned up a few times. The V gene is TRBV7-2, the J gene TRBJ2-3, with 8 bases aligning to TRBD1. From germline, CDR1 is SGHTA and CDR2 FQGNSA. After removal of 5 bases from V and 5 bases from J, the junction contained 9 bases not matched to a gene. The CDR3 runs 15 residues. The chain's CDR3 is CASSPGQVFRDTQYF. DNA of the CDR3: TGTGCCAGCAGCCCGGGACAGGTGTTTAGAGATACGCAGTATTTT.

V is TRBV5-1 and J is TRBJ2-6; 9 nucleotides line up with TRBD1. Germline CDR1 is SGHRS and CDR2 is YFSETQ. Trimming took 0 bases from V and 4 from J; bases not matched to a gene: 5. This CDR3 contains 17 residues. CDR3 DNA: TGCGCCAGCAGCTTGGATGGGACAGGGACAGGGGCCAACGTCCTGACTTTC. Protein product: CASSLDGTGTGANVLTF. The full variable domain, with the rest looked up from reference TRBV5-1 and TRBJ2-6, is KAGVTQTPRYLIKTRGQQVTLSCSPISGHRSVSWYQQTPGQGLQFLFEYFSETQRNKGNFPGRFSGRQFSNSRSEMNVSTLELGDSALYLCASSLDGTGTGANVLTFGAGSRLTVL.

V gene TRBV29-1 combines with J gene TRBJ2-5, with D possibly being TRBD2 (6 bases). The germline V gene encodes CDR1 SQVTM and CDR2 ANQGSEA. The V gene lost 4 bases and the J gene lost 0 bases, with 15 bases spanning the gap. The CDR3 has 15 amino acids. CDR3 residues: CSVAGQGGHQETQYF. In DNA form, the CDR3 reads TGCAGCGTTGCGGGGCAGGGAGGTCACCAAGAGACCCAGTACTTC.

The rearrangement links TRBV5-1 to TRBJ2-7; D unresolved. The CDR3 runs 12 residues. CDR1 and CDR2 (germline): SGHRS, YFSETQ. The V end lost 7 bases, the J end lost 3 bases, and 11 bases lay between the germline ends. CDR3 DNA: TGCGCCAGCGGCGAGTGGGGCTACGAGCAGTACTTC. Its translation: CASGEWGYEQYF.

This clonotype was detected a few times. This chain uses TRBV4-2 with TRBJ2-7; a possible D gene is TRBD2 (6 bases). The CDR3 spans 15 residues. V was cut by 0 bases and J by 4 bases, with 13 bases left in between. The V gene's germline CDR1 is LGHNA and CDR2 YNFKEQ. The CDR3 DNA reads TGTGCCAGCAGCCAAGATCGGGTCGGGGGATACGAGCAGTACTTC. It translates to CASSQDRVGGYEQYF.

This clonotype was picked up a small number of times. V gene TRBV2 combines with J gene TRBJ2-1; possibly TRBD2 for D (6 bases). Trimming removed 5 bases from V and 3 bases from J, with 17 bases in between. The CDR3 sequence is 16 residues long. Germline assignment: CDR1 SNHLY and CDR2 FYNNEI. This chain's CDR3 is CASSRSRDGGYNEQFF. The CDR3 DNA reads TGTGCCAGCAGTCGATCCCGGGACGGGGGCTACAATGAGCAGTTCTTC.

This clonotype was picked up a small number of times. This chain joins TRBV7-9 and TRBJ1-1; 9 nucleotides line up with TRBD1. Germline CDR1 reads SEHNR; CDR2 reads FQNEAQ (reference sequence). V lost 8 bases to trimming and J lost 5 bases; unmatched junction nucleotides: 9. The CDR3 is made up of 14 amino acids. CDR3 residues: CASGLQTGGTEAFF. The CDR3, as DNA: TGTGCCAGCGGATTACAGACAGGGGGGACTGAAGCTTTCTTT.

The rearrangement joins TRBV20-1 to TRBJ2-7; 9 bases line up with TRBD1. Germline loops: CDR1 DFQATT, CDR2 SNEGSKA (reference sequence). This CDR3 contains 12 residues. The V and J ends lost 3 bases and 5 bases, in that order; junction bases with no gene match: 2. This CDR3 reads CSASGTGNEQYF. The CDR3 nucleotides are TGCAGTGCTAGCGGGACAGGGAACGAGCAGTACTTC.

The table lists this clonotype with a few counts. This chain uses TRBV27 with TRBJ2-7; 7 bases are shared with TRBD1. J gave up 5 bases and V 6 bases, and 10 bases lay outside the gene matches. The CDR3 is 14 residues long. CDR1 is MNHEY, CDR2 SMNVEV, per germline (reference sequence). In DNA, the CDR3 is TGTGCCAGCAGACCCTCACAGGGGTGGAACGAGCAGTACTTC. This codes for CASRPSQGWNEQYF.

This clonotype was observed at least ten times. The CDR3 region has the DNA TGTGCCAGCAGTTTAGGTAGACTAGTTAACACCGGGGAGCTGTTTTTT. Translation gives CASSLGRLVNTGELFF. J is TRBJ2-2 and V is TRBV12-3 or TRBV12-4; possibly TRBD2 for D (6 bases). This CDR3 contains 16 residues. The ends were cut back, 1 base at V and 2 bases at J, with 11 bases in the middle.

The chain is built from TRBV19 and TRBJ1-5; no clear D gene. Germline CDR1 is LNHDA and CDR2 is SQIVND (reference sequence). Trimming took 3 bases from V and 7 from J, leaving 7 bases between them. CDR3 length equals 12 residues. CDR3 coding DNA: TGTGCCAGTAGTATCCGGGAACAGCCCCAGCATTTT. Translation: CASSIREQPQHF.

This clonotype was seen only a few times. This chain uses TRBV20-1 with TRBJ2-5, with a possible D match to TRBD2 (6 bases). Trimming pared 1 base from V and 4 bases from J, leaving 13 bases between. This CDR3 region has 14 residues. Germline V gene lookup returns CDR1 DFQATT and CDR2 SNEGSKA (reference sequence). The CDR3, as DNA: TGCAGTGCTAGAGCGGGAGCGCGGGGAGAGACCCAGTACTTC. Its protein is CSARAGARGETQYF.

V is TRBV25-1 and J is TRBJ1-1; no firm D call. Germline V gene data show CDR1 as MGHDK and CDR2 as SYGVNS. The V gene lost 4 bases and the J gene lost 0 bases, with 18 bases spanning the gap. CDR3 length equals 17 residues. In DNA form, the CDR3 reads TGTGCCAGCAGTGTAGGAGTTTCTAGCAAGATGAACACTGAAGCTTTCTTT. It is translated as CASSVGVSSKMNTEAFF.

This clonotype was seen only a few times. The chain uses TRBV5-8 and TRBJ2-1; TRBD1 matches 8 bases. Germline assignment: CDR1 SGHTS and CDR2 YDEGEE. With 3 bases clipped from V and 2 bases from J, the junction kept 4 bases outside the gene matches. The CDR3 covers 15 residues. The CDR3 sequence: CASSSGTGPYNEQFF. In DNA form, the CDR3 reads TGTGCCAGCAGCTCCGGGACAGGCCCCTACAATGAGCAGTTCTTC.

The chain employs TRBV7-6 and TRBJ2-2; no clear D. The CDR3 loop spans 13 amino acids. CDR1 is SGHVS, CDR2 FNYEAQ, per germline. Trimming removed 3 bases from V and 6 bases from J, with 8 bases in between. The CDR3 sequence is CASSFEVPGELFF. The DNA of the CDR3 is TGTGCCAGCAGCTTCGAAGTCCCCGGGGAGCTGTTTTTT.

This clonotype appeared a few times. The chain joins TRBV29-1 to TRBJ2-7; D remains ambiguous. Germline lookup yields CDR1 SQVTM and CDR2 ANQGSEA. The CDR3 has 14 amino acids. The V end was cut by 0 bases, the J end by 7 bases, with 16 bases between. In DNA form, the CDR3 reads TGCAGCGTTGAAGATCCAGCCAGGACCGGAGAGCAGTACTTC. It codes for CSVEDPARTGEQYF.

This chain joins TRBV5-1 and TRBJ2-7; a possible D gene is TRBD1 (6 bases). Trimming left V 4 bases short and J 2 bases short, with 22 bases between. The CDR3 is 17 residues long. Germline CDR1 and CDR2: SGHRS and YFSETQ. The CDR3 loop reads CASSPLELTGRTYEQYF. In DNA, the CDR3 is TGCGCCAGCAGCCCCCTTGAATTGACAGGACGAACCTACGAGCAGTACTTC.

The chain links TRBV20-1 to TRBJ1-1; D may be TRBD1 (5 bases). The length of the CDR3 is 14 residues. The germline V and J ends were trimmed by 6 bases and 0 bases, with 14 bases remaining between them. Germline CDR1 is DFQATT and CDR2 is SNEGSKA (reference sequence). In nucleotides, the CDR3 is TGCAGTGCGTGGACAAGGGCCATGAACACTGAAGCTTTCTTT. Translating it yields CSAWTRAMNTEAFF.

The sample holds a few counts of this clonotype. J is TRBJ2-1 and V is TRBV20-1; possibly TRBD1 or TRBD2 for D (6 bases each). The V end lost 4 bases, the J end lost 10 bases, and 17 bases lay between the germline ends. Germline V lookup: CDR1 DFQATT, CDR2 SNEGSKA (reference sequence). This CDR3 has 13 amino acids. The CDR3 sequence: CSATGGGRWEQFF. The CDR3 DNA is TGCAGTGCTACCGGGGGCGGGCGGTGGGAGCAGTTCTTC.

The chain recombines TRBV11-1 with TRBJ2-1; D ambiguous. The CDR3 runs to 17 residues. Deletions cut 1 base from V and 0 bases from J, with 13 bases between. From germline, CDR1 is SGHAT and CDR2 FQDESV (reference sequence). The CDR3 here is CASSLEWRLNSYNEQFF. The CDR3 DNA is TGTGCCAGCAGCTTAGAATGGCGGTTAAACTCCTACAATGAGCAGTTCTTC.

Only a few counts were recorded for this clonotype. CDR3 protein: CASSRTSTWEQYF. The CDR3, as DNA: TGTGCCAGCAGCCGAACTTCTACTTGGGAGCAGTACTTC. The chain combines TRBV3-1 with TRBJ2-7; D is unresolved. This CDR3 is 13 amino acids long. V lost 4 bases and J lost 7, with 14 bases in between. CDR1 and CDR2 from the germline V gene are LGHDT and YNNKEL (reference sequence).

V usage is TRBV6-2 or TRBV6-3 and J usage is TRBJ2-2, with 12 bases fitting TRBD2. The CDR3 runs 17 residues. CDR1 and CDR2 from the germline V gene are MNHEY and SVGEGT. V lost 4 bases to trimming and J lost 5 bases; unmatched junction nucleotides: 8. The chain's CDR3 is CASSLYKTSGRTGELFF. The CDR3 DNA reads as TGTGCCAGCAGTTTATACAAGACTAGCGGGAGAACCGGGGAGCTGTTTTTT.

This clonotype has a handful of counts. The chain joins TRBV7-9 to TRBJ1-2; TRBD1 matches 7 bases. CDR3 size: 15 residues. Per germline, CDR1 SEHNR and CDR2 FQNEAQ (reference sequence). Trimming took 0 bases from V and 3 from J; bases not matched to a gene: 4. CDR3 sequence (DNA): TGTGCCAGCAGCTTAGCCTATACAGGGGACTATGGCTACACCTTC. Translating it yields CASSLAYTGDYGYTF. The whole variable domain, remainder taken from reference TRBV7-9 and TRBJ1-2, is DTGVSQNPRHKITKRGQNVTFRCDPISEHNRLYWYRQTLGQGPEFLTYFQNEAQLEKSRLLSDRFSAERPKGSFSTLEIQRTEQGDSAMYLCASSLAYTGDYGYTFGSGTRLTVV.

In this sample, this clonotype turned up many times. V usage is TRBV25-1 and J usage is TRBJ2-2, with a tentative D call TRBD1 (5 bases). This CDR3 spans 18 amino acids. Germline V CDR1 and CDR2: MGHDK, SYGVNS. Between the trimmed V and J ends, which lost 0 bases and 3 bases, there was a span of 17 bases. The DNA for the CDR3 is TGTGCCAGCAGTGAATATAAGGGGCGGCCACCGGACACCGGGGAGCTGTTTTTT. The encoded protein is CASSEYKGRPPDTGELFF.